This TCR beta chain comes out of a study of blood T cell repertoires in COVID-19. Libraries were prepared by immunoSEQ multiplex PCR; TCRdb keeps only in-frame clonotypes and omits some of them. The sample gives approximately 240,000 clones, 75% to 95% of which show up once; under 2.5% is in the top ten. The TCR originated in a woman aged 18-35 years who had recovered from COVID-19. Sequenced: PBMCs or T cells enriched from blood (not recorded which).

The CDR3 is CASSFRAGGSYEQYF. For the CDR3, the DNA is TGTGCCAGCAGTTTTAGGGCGGGGGGATCCTACGAGCAGTACTTC. The rearrangement joins TRBV27 to TRBJ2-7, with 8 bases matching TRBD2. The germline V gene encodes CDR1 MNHEY and CDR2 SMNVEV (reference sequence). CDR3 length: 15 residues. J gave up 1 base and V 3 bases, and 5 bases lay outside the gene matches.